Following are 10 T cell receptor beta chains from one sample sequenced in a study of vaccination and CD4 T cells after COVID-19. These receptors' targets are unknown. Described treatment: roughly nine-day PBMC culture with coronavirus spike peptide pools or control peptides (ViraFEST assay). The Oncomine TCR Beta short-read assay sequenced DNA from cultured CD4+ T cells. TCRdb re-analysed the PCR reads in MiXCR, keeping a single row per CDR3 protein. The table has some 15,000 distinct CDR3 sequences, around 55% seen once. Sequenced sample: CD4+ T cells from blood, cultured in vitro. These TCRs come from a human donor who had recovered from COVID-19.

The chain combines TRBV4-1 with TRBJ2-2; 12 bases map to TRBD1. V lost 8 bases and J lost 2; bases outside the gene matches: 9. The CDR3 consists of 17 residues. Per the germline V gene, CDR1 is MGHRA and CDR2 is YSYEKL. CDR3 in amino acids: CASSTGQGAPNTGELFF. CDR3 DNA sequence: TGCGCCAGCTCAACGGGACAGGGGGCGCCTAACACCGGGGAGCTGTTTTTT.

This chain links TRBV30 with TRBJ2-7, with TRBD2 matching over 10 bases. In germline, CDR1 is GTSNPN, CDR2 SVGIG (reference sequence). The V segment lost 3 bases and the J segment 7 bases; nucleotides outside the gene matches: 18. CDR3 length: 17 residues. The CDR3 coding sequence is TGTGCCTGGAGCCCCCCGGTAGCGGGAGGAGGCGGTGGGGAGCAGTACTTC. As protein: CAWSPPVAGGGGGEQYF.

The V gene is TRBV3-1, the J gene TRBJ1-1; 10 bases agree with TRBD1. CDR1 LGHDT and CDR2 YNNKEL come from the germline V gene (reference sequence). With 3 bases clipped from V and 0 bases from J, the junction kept 1 base outside the gene matches. CDR3 size: 15 residues. CDR3 in DNA: TGTGCCAGCAGCCAGGGACAGGGGATGAACACTGAAGCTTTCTTT. Translating it yields CASSQGQGMNTEAFF.

The chain recombines TRBV7-9 with TRBJ1-5; D gene unclear. Looked up from germline, CDR1 is SEHNR and CDR2 is FQNEAQ (reference sequence). V was pared by 3 bases and J by 3 bases, with 18 bases between. CDR3 length: 17 amino acids. In DNA form, the CDR3 reads TGTGCCAGCAGCTTTAGCTCTCTGGGCCTTTACAATCAGCCCCAGCATTTT. Its translation: CASSFSSLGLYNQPQHF.

The V and J genes are TRBV12-3 or TRBV12-4 and TRBJ1-5; D ambiguous. Trimming shortened V by 5 bases and J by 4 bases, and 12 bases separated the two germline ends. The length of the CDR3 is 14 residues. The DNA of the CDR3 is TGTGCCAGCAGTCCCGTGGAGGGAAATCAGCCCCAGCATTTT. Encoded protein: CASSPVEGNQPQHF.

The J gene is TRBJ1-5, the V gene TRBV20-1; tentative D call: TRBD1 (5 bases). Germline values: CDR1 DFQATT, CDR2 SNEGSKA (reference sequence). The CDR3 totals 14 residues. Trimming stripped 5 bases from V and 6 bases from J, with 17 bases between. The CDR3 nucleotides are TGCAGTGCTGAGGACGGGGGGTTTGGTCAGCCCCAGCATTTT. It specifies CSAEDGGFGQPQHF.

V gene TRBV20-1 combines with J gene TRBJ1-1; no definite D call. This CDR3 comprises 14 residues. CDR1 is DFQATT and CDR2 is SNEGSKA in the germline V gene (reference sequence). Trimming stripped 1 base from V and 4 bases from J, with 13 bases between. This CDR3 is CSARGSGWSTEAFF. CDR3 coding DNA: TGCAGTGCTAGAGGTTCCGGGTGGAGCACTGAAGCTTTCTTT.

This clonotype is large. The chain couples TRBV5-8 to TRBJ2-2; no reliable D call. The V gene's germline CDR1 is SGHTS and CDR2 YDEGEE. Trimming stripped 2 bases from V and 0 bases from J, with 11 bases between. The CDR3 is 16 amino acids. For the CDR3, the DNA is TGTGCCAGCAGCTTAATCGTGACAACGAACACCGGGGAGCTGTTTTTT. Amino acid sequence: CASSLIVTTNTGELFF.

The chain joins TRBV30 to TRBJ2-3; D tentatively fits TRBD1 or TRBD2 (5 bases each). Germline CDR1 GTSNPN, CDR2 SVGIG (reference sequence). Trimming took off 0 bases at V and 2 bases at J, with 9 bases between the two ends. The CDR3 consists of 14 residues. The CDR3 DNA reads as TGTGCCTGGAGTGTCTGGGGGAACACAGATACGCAGTATTTT. It encodes CAWSVWGNTDTQYF.

The V and J genes are TRBV6-1 and TRBJ1-5; D remains ambiguous. Germline-derived CDR1 and CDR2 are MNHNS and SASEGT. This CDR3 spans 12 amino acids. Trimming removed 7 bases at V and 4 bases at J, with 8 bases between. This CDR3 reads CASTSGNQPQHF. The CDR3 DNA is TGTGCCAGCACCTCGGGGAATCAGCCCCAGCATTTT.